Each of the 29 T cell receptor beta chains below was sequenced from the same sample in a study of shared clonotypes between healthy human individuals. It was CD45RO-negative cells, positively selected for CCR7, that made up naive CD8 cells, with terminally differentiated effector memory CD45RA+ cells excluded. Libraries were prepared by immunoSEQ multiplex PCR; TCRdb keeps only in-frame clonotypes and omits some of them. Found here are about 590,000 clones, less than 97% of them singletons; the top ten hold 0.1% to 0.11%. What was sequenced was naive CD8+ T cells sorted from blood. Receptors originate from a woman in her twenties or thirties in good health.

The chain has TRBV27 and TRBJ2-1, with a weak D call TRBD2 (6 bases). Looked up from germline, CDR1 is MNHEY and CDR2 is SMNVEV (reference sequence). CDR3 length equals 11 residues. The V gene lost 4 bases and the J gene lost 10 bases, with 8 bases spanning the gap. CDR3 nucleotides: TGTGCCAGCAGTTGGGGAGGCGAGCAGTTCTTC. Protein product: CASSWGGEQFF.

The rearrangement links TRBV5-1 to TRBJ2-7, with D possibly matching TRBD2 (5 bases). This CDR3 is built from 15 residues. Germline assignment: CDR1 SGHRS and CDR2 YFSETQ. The V end was cut by 0 bases, the J end by 5 bases, with 15 bases between. The CDR3 spells CASSLALASWDEQYF. The CDR3 nucleotides read TGCGCCAGCAGCTTGGCCTTGGCTAGCTGGGACGAGCAGTACTTC.

The genes are TRBV4-1 and TRBJ2-3, with TRBD1 identical over 7 bases. Germline V gene data show CDR1 as MGHRA and CDR2 as YSYEKL. CDR3 size: 17 residues. V was pared by 4 bases and J by 0 bases, with 10 bases of the junction left unmatched. CDR3 DNA sequence: TGCGCCAGCAGCCCGCCTCCGGGACAGAAGAGCACAGATACGCAGTATTTT. This codes for CASSPPPGQKSTDTQYF.

This sequence joins TRBV6-5 and TRBJ2-1, with no clear D. Germline assignment: CDR1 MNHEY and CDR2 SVGAGI. The CDR3 is 14 amino acids. Trimming removed 0 bases from V and 8 bases from J, with 11 bases in between. CDR3 region: CASSYSISADEQFF. The DNA of the CDR3 is TGTGCCAGCAGTTACTCGATTAGTGCGGATGAGCAGTTCTTC.

The rearrangement links TRBV14 to TRBJ2-5; D remains ambiguous. Trimming pared 1 base from V and 4 bases from J, leaving 13 bases between. The CDR3 contains 15 residues. The germline CDR1 and CDR2 sequences are SGHDN and FVKESK. CDR3 in DNA: TGTGCCAGCAGCCAAGTCGAGGATATTGGAGAGACCCAGTACTTC. Protein: CASSQVEDIGETQYF. The full variable domain, rest sourced from reference TRBV14 and TRBJ2-5, is EAGVTQFPSHSVIEKGQTVTLRCDPISGHDNLYWYRRVMGKEIKFLLHFVKESKQDESGMPNNRFLAERTGGTYSTLKVQPAELEDSGVYFCASSQVEDIGETQYFGPGTRLLVL.

The chain combines TRBV7-8 with TRBJ1-2; tentative D call: TRBD1 (5 bases). This CDR3 contains 15 residues. Trimming shortened V by 0 bases and J by 3 bases, and 11 bases separated the two germline ends. Germline V CDR1 and CDR2: SGHVS, FQNEAQ. The CDR3 nucleotides read TGTGCCAGCAGCTTAGCGAAGGGGATCGACTATGGCTACACCTTC. Its protein product is CASSLAKGIDYGYTF.

The genes are TRBV4-1 and TRBJ2-7; TRBD2 is a possible D gene (5 bases). The V and J ends lost 3 bases and 1 base respectively, with 10 bases between them. The length of the CDR3 is 14 residues. The germline gives CDR1 MGHRA, CDR2 YSYEKL. CDR3 sequence (DNA): TGCGCCAGCAGCCACCTCGGGAATTCCTACGAGCAGTACTTC. The encoded protein is CASSHLGNSYEQYF.

CDR3 amino acids: CASHSQGPYNEQFF. CDR3 DNA sequence: TGCGCCAGCCACTCCCAGGGCCCCTACAATGAGCAGTTCTTC. The chain recombines TRBV5-1 with TRBJ2-1; D is possibly TRBD1 (5 bases). Looked up from germline, CDR1 is SGHRS and CDR2 is YFSETQ. The CDR3 runs to 14 residues. V was clipped by 7 bases and J by 2 bases, with 13 bases between them.

Here the CDR3 DNA reads TGTGCCACCAGCAGACCTACAGGGTTCTCTGGAAACACCATATATTTT. Translating it yields CATSRPTGFSGNTIYF. The chain carries TRBV15 and TRBJ1-3, with a tentative D call TRBD1 (6 bases). Germline CDR1 and CDR2: LNHNV and YYDKDF (reference sequence). The V gene lost 2 bases and the J gene lost 0 bases, with 11 bases spanning the gap. The CDR3 covers 16 residues.

This chain joins TRBV6-5 and TRBJ2-1, with unresolved D. In germline, CDR1 is MNHEY, CDR2 SVGAGI. The V and J ends lost 8 bases and 6 bases respectively, with 8 bases between them. The CDR3 length is 11 residues. CDR3 amino acids: CASGPANEQFF. CDR3 sequence (DNA): TGTGCCAGCGGCCCGGCCAATGAGCAGTTCTTC.

As to this clone: The identical CDR3 is also encoded by other nucleotide sequences in the sample. The V call is TRBV28, the J call TRBJ2-3; D remains ambiguous. Trimming stripped 3 bases from V and 1 base from J, with 5 bases between. Germline loops: CDR1 MDHEN, CDR2 SYDVKM. The CDR3 length is 13 residues. In nucleotides, the CDR3 is TGTGCCAGCAGTTTCCGTCGCACAGATACGCAGTATTTT. Encoded protein: CASSFRRTDTQYF.

J is TRBJ2-7 and V is TRBV27; 8 bases fit TRBD1. The CDR3 extends over 15 amino acids. Trimming removed 6 bases from V and 3 bases from J; junction bases left unmatched: 10. In germline, CDR1 is MNHEY, CDR2 SMNVEV (reference sequence). The CDR3 coding sequence is TGTGCCAGCAGAACCAGGGGGCCTAACAACTACGAGCAGTACTTC. Protein sequence: CASRTRGPNNYEQYF.

As regards this clone: This sample includes further DNA sequences coding for the same CDR3. The V call is TRBV6-5, the J call TRBJ2-1; D might be TRBD2 (6 bases). CDR1 and CDR2 (germline): MNHEY, SVGAGI. Trimming shortened V by 3 bases and J by 0 bases, and 9 bases separated the two germline ends. This CDR3 has 15 residues. The CDR3: CASSYSGSSYNEQFF. The CDR3 DNA reads as TGTGCCAGCAGTTATAGCGGCAGCTCCTACAATGAGCAGTTCTTC.

The chain has TRBV28 and TRBJ2-5, with a weak D call TRBD1 (6 bases). V was trimmed by 6 bases and J by 2 bases, leaving 16 bases between them. The CDR3 is 15 residues long. In germline, CDR1 is MDHEN, CDR2 SYDVKM. CDR3 nucleotide sequence: TGTGCCAGCAGCCCCACCGACAGGCTACAAGAGACCCAGTACTTC. Protein product: CASSPTDRLQETQYF.

In DNA form, the CDR3 reads TGTGCCAGCAGTCCCCTCCGGAGCCACCAAGCGAACACTGAAGCTTTCTTT. This translates into CASSPLRSHQANTEAFF. This sequence joins TRBV6-4 and TRBJ1-1, with unresolved D. Germline V gives CDR1 MRHNA, CDR2 SNTAGT. V was trimmed by 5 bases and J by 1 base, leaving 20 bases between them. This CDR3 has 17 residues.

The chain uses TRBV13 and TRBJ1-1, with TRBD1 matching 9 bases. Germline V gene sequence: CDR1 PRHDT, CDR2 FYEKMQ (reference sequence). The CDR3 loop spans 17 amino acids. Trimming cost V 1 base and J 0 bases; bases outside gene matches: 6. CDR3 nucleotide sequence: TGTGCCAGCAGCTTAGCACAGGGGGCGGGTATGAACACTGAAGCTTTCTTT. Protein sequence: CASSLAQGAGMNTEAFF.

The rearrangement uses TRBV5-1 and TRBJ2-5; D remains unclear. V was cut by 7 bases and J by 3 bases, with 4 bases left in between. The CDR3 loop spans 10 amino acids. From germline, CDR1 is SGHRS and CDR2 YFSETQ. The CDR3 region is CASGEETQYF. CDR3 sequence (DNA): TGCGCCAGCGGCGAAGAGACCCAGTACTTC.

The chain recombines TRBV28 with TRBJ1-5, with no clear D. The CDR3 length is 14 residues. Trimming took off 3 bases at V and 5 bases at J, with 11 bases between the two ends. Germline V gives CDR1 MDHEN, CDR2 SYDVKM. CDR3 residues: CASSFRSNYQPQHF. CDR3 DNA sequence: TGTGCCAGCAGTTTCCGGTCGAACTATCAGCCCCAGCATTTT.

The V gene is TRBV10-2, the J gene TRBJ1-1; 7 positions agree with TRBD1. This CDR3 contains 12 residues. Per the germline V gene, CDR1 is WSHSY and CDR2 is SAAADI. The V segment lost 6 bases and the J segment 7 bases; nucleotides outside the gene matches: 5. CDR3 amino acids: CASRQGTSEAFF. The CDR3 DNA follows: TGCGCCAGCAGACAGGGGACTAGTGAAGCTTTCTTT.

As concerns this clone: Other DNA sequences in this sample translate to the same CDR3. The chain is built from TRBV11-2 and TRBJ2-7, with TRBD1 identical over 8 bases. Germline assignment: CDR1 SGHAT and CDR2 FQNNGV. Losses at the gene ends were 3 bases for V and 0 bases for J; bases not matched to a gene: 1. This CDR3 has 14 amino acids. CDR3 DNA: TGTGCCAGCAGCTTCGGACAGGGCTCCTACGAGCAGTACTTC. Protein product: CASSFGQGSYEQYF.

The chain recombines TRBV7-8 with TRBJ2-7; possibly TRBD1 for D (5 bases). This CDR3 is 12 amino acids long. CDR1 is SGHVS, CDR2 FQNEAQ, per germline. V lost 3 bases and J 5 bases, leaving 8 bases between the germline ends. CDR3 in amino acids: CASSLVRDEQYF. As DNA, the CDR3 is TGTGCCAGCAGCTTGGTCAGGGACGAGCAGTACTTC.

V and J are TRBV27 and TRBJ2-1; 11 nucleotides line up with TRBD2. The CDR3 contains 15 residues. Looked up from germline, CDR1 is MNHEY and CDR2 is SMNVEV (reference sequence). V dropped 7 bases and J dropped 5; count of bases not matched to a gene: 7. The CDR3 DNA reads TGTGCCAGCACGGGGGGACTAGCGGTAGACAATGAGCAGTTCTTC. This codes for CASTGGLAVDNEQFF.

V gene TRBV27 combines with J gene TRBJ1-3; D gene unclear. This CDR3 spans 14 amino acids. Trimming stripped 5 bases from V and 0 bases from J, with 8 bases between. The V gene's germline CDR1 is MNHEY and CDR2 SMNVEV (reference sequence). The DNA of the CDR3 is TGTGCCAGCAGTCATGGGCGCTCTGGAAACACCATATATTTT. Translating it yields CASSHGRSGNTIYF.

This clone was counted a single time. This chain links TRBV7-2 with TRBJ2-1; 9 bases are shared with TRBD2. CDR3 length equals 17 residues. The junction had 16 bases not matched to a gene; V was cut back by 4 bases and J by 9 bases. CDR1 SGHTA and CDR2 FQGNSA come from the germline V gene. The CDR3 loop reads CASSWHGIAGAWSEQFF. In DNA, the CDR3 is TGTGCCAGCAGCTGGCATGGGATAGCGGGAGCGTGGAGTGAGCAGTTCTTC.

The chain is built from TRBV28 and TRBJ1-1; D uncertain. V was cut by 3 bases and J by 4 bases, with 12 bases left in between. The CDR3 has 14 residues. Per the germline V gene, CDR1 is MDHEN and CDR2 is SYDVKM. CDR3 nucleotides: TGTGCCAGCAGTTTCCGTTTCGAAGGCACTGAAGCTTTCTTT. This sequence encodes CASSFRFEGTEAFF.

The V call is TRBV27, the J call TRBJ2-7, with 14 bases aligning to TRBD2. The trim removed 6 bases at V and 3 bases at J, leaving 1 base unmatched. The V gene's germline CDR1 is MNHEY and CDR2 SMNVEV (reference sequence). There are 14 residues in the CDR3. The CDR3 nucleotides read TGTGCCAGCAGGGGGACTAGCGGGAGCTACGAGCAGTACTTC. Amino acid sequence: CASRGTSGSYEQYF.

The V gene is TRBV5-4, the J gene TRBJ2-2; 9 positions agree with TRBD2. This CDR3 comprises 14 residues. Per the germline V gene, CDR1 is SGHNT and CDR2 is YYREEE (reference sequence). Trimming at V came to 9 bases and at J to 6 bases, leaving 9 bases not matched to a gene. CDR3 loop: CATEGIAGAGELFF. The CDR3 region has the DNA TGTGCCACAGAGGGGATAGCGGGAGCCGGGGAGCTGTTTTTT.

V usage is TRBV13 and J usage is TRBJ1-1; no clear D. Germline assignment: CDR1 PRHDT and CDR2 FYEKMQ (reference sequence). V was pared by 2 bases and J by 1 base, with 5 bases between. This CDR3 has 13 amino acids. The CDR3 loop is CASSLRENTEAFF. For the CDR3, the DNA is TGTGCCAGCAGCTTAAGGGAGAACACTGAAGCTTTCTTT.

The chain links TRBV5-1 to TRBJ1-1, with D possibly matching TRBD1 (5 bases). Between the trimmed V and J ends, which lost 0 bases and 5 bases, there was a span of 14 bases. The CDR3 runs 15 residues. Germline assignment: CDR1 SGHRS and CDR2 YFSETQ. CDR3 sequence: CASSLGRAYETEAFF. For the CDR3, the DNA is TGCGCCAGCAGCTTGGGCAGGGCGTATGAGACTGAAGCTTTCTTT. Variable domain in full (rest from reference TRBV5-1 and TRBJ1-1): KAGVTQTPRYLIKTRGQQVTLSCSPISGHRSVSWYQQTPGQGLQFLFEYFSETQRNKGNFPGRFSGRQFSNSRSEMNVSTLELGDSALYLCASSLGRAYETEAFFGQGTRLTVV.